This TCR beta chain was observed in a study of cytotoxic CD8 clonotypes in ibrutinib-treated CLL. Study-level information: Partial responders about 25, complete 2; about 12 progressed and about 15 stayed in remission by median around 6 years. Study results and limitations: Clonality was higher at ibrutinib response and returned toward baseline at progression. Baseline clonality exceeded age-matched healthy donors and tracked circulating CD8+ T-cell counts.

With regard to this clone: Its specificity is unknown.

The CDR3 covers 16 residues. Germline V gives CDR1 SGHDT, CDR2 YYEEEE. V was clipped by 2 bases and J by 5 bases, with 19 bases between them. Sequenced by immunoSEQ multiplex PCR; TCRdb stores in-frame clones only, minus some. The table lists 140,000 or so clones, over 60% of them singletons. The source is a human donor with chronic lymphocytic leukemia. This chain connects TRBV5-6 to TRBJ1-1; TRBD1 is a possible D gene (5 bases). Here the sequenced sample was PBMCs, taken after 12 months of ibrutinib treatment. CDR3 sequence: CASSFRHRVEGTEAFF. The CDR3 DNA follows: TGTGCCAGCAGCTTCCGACACAGAGTAGAGGGGACTGAAGCTTTCTTT.